These T cell receptor beta chains were read from a single sample in a study of response to subunit inactivated influenza vaccine. TCRdb fed the RT-PCR reads into MiXCR, producing one record per CDR3 protein. In the table there are 400,000 to 650,000 distinct CDR3 sequences, about 7.2% of which are singletons. Sample: PBMCs from blood, taken around 25 months after vaccination. The receptors were sampled from a man aged 45 to 75 who received an inactivated influenza vaccine. The CDR3 runs from the conserved cysteine through the conserved F or W. The D gene is left open where the match is weak. The size entry is marked missing in some rows and otherwise reads once, few, many or a size class.

d_call j_call v_call clone_size cdr3_aa cdr3_nt
TRBD1 TRBJ1-4 TRBV3-1 many CASSNTGEGEKLFF TGTGCCAGCAGCAACACAGGGGAAGGAGAAAAACTGTTTTTT
- TRBJ2-4 TRBV4-2 many CASSQRNIQYF TGTGCCAGCAGCCAACGGAACATTCAGTACTTC
TRBD1 TRBJ1-1 TRBV6-1 few CASRLSPGGEEAFF TGTGCCAGCAGACTAAGTCCAGGGGGCGAAGAAGCTTTCTTT
- TRBJ1-5 TRBV6-1 - CASSTDSYSNQPQHF TGTGCCAGCAGCACCGACAGTTATAGCAATCAGCCCCAGCATTTT
- TRBJ2-7 TRBV2 - CASSEGSDYEQYF TGTGCCAGCAGTGAAGGTAGCGACTACGAGCAGTACTTC
- TRBJ2-2 TRBV5-1 few CASSPGQSTNTGELFF TGCGCCAGCAGCCCCGGACAGAGCACGAACACCGGGGAGCTGTTTTTT
- TRBJ1-1 TRBV6-2/TRBV6-3 few CASSLRWTANMNTEAFF TGTGCCAGCAGTTTACGATGGACAGCTAACATGAACACTGAAGCTTTCTTT
- TRBJ2-3 TRBV10-3 - CAAWDPASTDTQYF TGTGCCGCGTGGGACCCCGCTAGCACAGATACGCAGTATTTT
TRBD1 TRBJ1-4 TRBV7-2 - CASSYWTGGGEKLFF TGTGCCAGCAGCTACTGGACAGGCGGCGGGGAAAAACTGTTTTTT
TRBD2 TRBJ2-1 TRBV24-1 many CATSAPQPGLAGAEQFF TGTGCCACCAGTGCTCCTCAACCGGGACTAGCGGGAGCTGAGCAGTTCTTC
- TRBJ2-3 TRBV29-1 - CSVEGGDTQYF TGCAGCGTTGAGGGAGGAGATACGCAGTATTTT
- TRBJ2-1 TRBV7-9 - CASSFSGSGEQFF TGTGCCAGCAGCTTTTCAGGGTCAGGGGAGCAGTTCTTC
- TRBJ2-2 TRBV28 few CASSPSRGYTGELFF TGTGCCAGCAGTCCGAGTCGGGGGTACACCGGGGAGCTGTTTTTT
- TRBJ2-3 TRBV20-1 few CSADGPLGDTQYF TGCAGTGCTGACGGGCCTCTGGGAGATACGCAGTATTTT
- TRBJ2-1 TRBV7-9 - CASSLVLGSKYNEQFF TGTGCCAGCAGCTTAGTCTTGGGATCTAAGTACAATGAGCAGTTCTTC
TRBD2 TRBJ2-3 TRBV12-3/TRBV12-4 few CASSLPTSGSSDTQYF TGTGCCAGCAGCCTTCCCACTAGCGGGAGTTCAGATACGCAGTATTTT
- TRBJ2-3 TRBV4-3 - CASSGDRRASTDTQYF TGCGCCAGCAGCGGAGACCGGAGGGCTAGCACAGATACGCAGTATTTT
TRBD1 TRBJ2-7 TRBV20-1 - CSARDLGRGSYYEQYF TGCAGTGCTAGAGATCTCGGCAGGGGGTCGTACTACGAGCAGTACTTC
TRBD1 TRBJ1-1 TRBV4-1 many CASSQLPGQTEAFF TGCGCCAGCAGCCAACTCCCGGGACAGACTGAAGCTTTCTTT
- TRBJ2-3 TRBV2 - CASSEAILDTQYF TGTGCCAGCAGTGAAGCCATTTTGGATACGCAGTATTTT
TRBD1 TRBJ2-1 TRBV7-7 many CASSPGTGTGLNEQFF TGTGCCAGCAGTCCAGGGACCGGGACAGGGTTGAATGAGCAGTTCTTC
- TRBJ1-1 TRBV7-6 - CASSLEVGEGSTEAFF TGTGCCAGCAGCTTAGAGGTTGGGGAAGGTTCCACTGAAGCTTTCTTT
- TRBJ1-6 TRBV7-2 - CASSPLTDNSPLHF TGTGCCAGCAGCCCCCTGACAGATAATTCACCCCTCCACTTT
TRBD2 TRBJ2-1 TRBV12-3/TRBV12-4 few CASSPGTSTGPHEQFF TGTGCCAGCAGTCCCGGGACTAGCACTGGACCACATGAGCAGTTCTTC
- TRBJ2-5 TRBV6-2/TRBV6-3 few CASTVKGRETQYF TGTGCCAGCACCGTGAAAGGGAGGGAGACCCAGTACTTC
TRBD1 TRBJ1-2 TRBV6-5 few CASSYGLPDREIGYGYTF TGTGCCAGCAGTTACGGCCTGCCCGACAGGGAAATAGGCTATGGCTACACCTTC
- TRBJ1-2 TRBV10-3 once CAISEWRNYGYTF TGTGCCATCAGTGAATGGAGGAACTATGGCTACACCTTC
- TRBJ2-1 TRBV29-1 - CSVRWQPSYNEQFF TGCAGCGTTCGGTGGCAGCCCTCCTACAATGAGCAGTTCTTC